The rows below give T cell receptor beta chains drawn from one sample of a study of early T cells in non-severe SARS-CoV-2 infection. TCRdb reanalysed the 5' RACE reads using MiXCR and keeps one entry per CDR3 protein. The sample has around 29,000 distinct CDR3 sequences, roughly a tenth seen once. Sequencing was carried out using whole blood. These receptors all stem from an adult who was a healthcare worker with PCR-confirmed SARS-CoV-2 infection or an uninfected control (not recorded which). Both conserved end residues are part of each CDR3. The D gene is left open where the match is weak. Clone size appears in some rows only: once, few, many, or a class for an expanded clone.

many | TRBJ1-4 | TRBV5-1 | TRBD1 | TGCGCCAGCAGCTTTACAGGGGGCCGAGGGGAAAAACTGTTTTTT | CASSFTGGRGEKLFF
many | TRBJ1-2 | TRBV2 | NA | TGTGCCAGCAAAGCAGATAACTATGGCTACACCTTC | CASKADNYGYTF
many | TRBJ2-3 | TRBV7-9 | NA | TGTGCCAGCAGCTTACAGCTAGCGAACACAGATACGCAGTATTTT | CASSLQLANTDTQYF
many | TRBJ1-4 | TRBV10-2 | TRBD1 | TGCGCCAGCGCCCGGACAGGGAGGGAACTGTTTTTT | CASARTGRELFF
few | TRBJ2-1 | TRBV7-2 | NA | TGTGCCAGCAGGGATCTCAATGAGCAGTTCTTC | CASRDLNEQFF
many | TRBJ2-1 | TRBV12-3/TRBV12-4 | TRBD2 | TGTGCCAGCAGGAGACTAGCGGGGCGCCCTTTCTTC | CASRRLAGRPFF
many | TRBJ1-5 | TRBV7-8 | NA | TGTGCCAGCAGCTTAGTGGCAGGAGCATTAGATCAGCCCCAGCATTTT | CASSLVAGALDQPQHF
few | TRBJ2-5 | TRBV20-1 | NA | TGCAGTGCTAGATTGAGGGGACAAGAGACCCAGTACTTC | CSARLRGQETQYF
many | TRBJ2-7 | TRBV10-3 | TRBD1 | TGTGCCATCAAGACCGGGACAGGGCCCTACGAGCAGTACTTC | CAIKTGTGPYEQYF
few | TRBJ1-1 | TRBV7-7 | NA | TGTGCCAGCAGCGGGGGGGCCGGCACTGAAGCTTTCTTT | CASSGGAGTEAFF
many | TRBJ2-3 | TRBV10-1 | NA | TGCGCCAGCAGTGAGTCGGTAGGGGTAGGTCGCACAGATACGCAGTATTTT | CASSESVGVGRTDTQYF
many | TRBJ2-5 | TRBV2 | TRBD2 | TGTGCCAGCAGTGGGGTAGCGGGTGATCAAGAGACCCAGTACTTC | CASSGVAGDQETQYF
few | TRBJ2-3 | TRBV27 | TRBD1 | TGTGCCAGCAGTTTACCTAGGGGGCGCGATTTTACAGATACGCAGTATTTT | CASSLPRGRDFTDTQYF
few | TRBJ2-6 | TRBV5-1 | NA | TGCGCCAGCAGATCGGCGGAACGCTCTGGGGCCAACGTCCTGACTTTC | CASRSAERSGANVLTF
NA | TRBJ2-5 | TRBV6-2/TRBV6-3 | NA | TGTGCCAGCAGTTACTTCCAGGGTATGGAGACCCAGTACTTC | CASSYFQGMETQYF